This TCR beta chain derives from a study of T cells after somatic rescue of genetic block. The CDR3 is made up of 16 amino acids. V dropped 0 bases and J dropped 0 bases, with 11 bases sitting between them. The germline V gene has CDR1 SGHDT and CDR2 YYEEEE. Profiling relied on immunoSEQ multiplex PCR, and the TCRdb table lists in-frame clones only, not all of them. This sample has 110,000 or so clones, with 90% to 95% found just once. V gene TRBV5-6 combines with J gene TRBJ2-3; D gene uncertain. The TCR originated in a woman aged 18 to 35. Sequences were obtained from peripheral blood mononuclear cells (PBMCs). The CDR3 spells CASSLAVSVSTDTQYF. DNA of the CDR3: TGTGCCAGCAGCTTGGCCGTGAGCGTTAGCACAGATACGCAGTATTTT.